The 8 T cell receptor beta chains in this list originate from one sample, sequenced in a study of response to subunit inactivated influenza vaccine. Via MiXCR, TCRdb re-called the RT-PCR reads, giving one row per CDR3 protein. The table has around 480,000 distinct CDR3 sequences, approximately 10% seen once. Sequencing used PBMCs from blood, obtained roughly 45 days after vaccination. These receptors were collected from a man aged 50 to 60 who received an inactivated influenza vaccine.

This clonotype was observed many times. The V gene is TRBV4-2, the J gene TRBJ1-1; no clear D. Trimming shortened V by 2 bases and J by 6 bases, and 13 bases separated the two germline ends. This CDR3 contains 14 residues. Looked up from germline, CDR1 is LGHNA and CDR2 is YNFKEQ. The CDR3, as DNA: TGTGCCAGCAGCCAATCGGCGGGCGTCCCTGAAGCTTTCTTT. Translated, it gives CASSQSAGVPEAFF.

This clonotype has only a few counts. This chain connects TRBV12-3 or TRBV12-4 to TRBJ2-5, with unresolved D. This CDR3 spans 14 amino acids. Trimming took off 2 bases at V and 5 bases at J, with 12 bases between the two ends. DNA for the CDR3: TGTGCCAGCAGTTTACGAGCCGGGCCGGAGACCCAGTACTTC. It codes for CASSLRAGPETQYF.

CDR3 protein: CASSFISASTDTQYF. The CDR3 DNA follows: TGTGCCAGCAGTTTTATTAGCGCATCCACAGATACGCAGTATTTT. The chain carries TRBV28 and TRBJ2-3; possible D gene TRBD2, 5 bases. The V end was cut by 3 bases, the J end by 2 bases, with 12 bases between. This CDR3 contains 15 residues. Germline V gives CDR1 MDHEN, CDR2 SYDVKM.

This clonotype showed up just a few times. This rearrangement joins TRBV20-1 to TRBJ2-7, with 11 bases matching TRBD2. The germline CDR1 and CDR2 sequences are DFQATT and SNEGSKA (reference sequence). With 1 base clipped from V and 0 bases from J, the junction kept 5 bases outside the gene matches. CDR3 length equals 16 residues. The CDR3 reads CSARVLAGGFSYEQYF. The CDR3 DNA follows: TGCAGTGCTAGAGTTTTAGCGGGAGGGTTCTCCTACGAGCAGTACTTC.

This clonotype appeared a few times. This sequence joins TRBV7-2 and TRBJ2-3; 8 bases are a match to TRBD2. The CDR3 length is 15 residues. V was pared by 1 base and J by 5 bases, with 5 bases of the junction left unmatched. Germline loops: CDR1 SGHTA, CDR2 FQGNSA. The CDR3 is CASSLGLAGQDTQYF. The CDR3 DNA sequence: TGTGCCAGCAGCTTAGGGCTAGCGGGTCAAGATACGCAGTATTTT.

V is TRBV27 and J is TRBJ1-1, with D maybe TRBD1 (6 bases). The CDR3 runs to 16 residues. Trimming took off 4 bases at V and 4 bases at J, with 19 bases between the two ends. Germline-derived CDR1 and CDR2 are MNHEY and SMNVEV (reference sequence). The CDR3 spells CASSSLGQNLITEAFF. For the CDR3, the DNA is TGTGCCAGCAGTTCGCTCGGACAGAACCTAATCACTGAAGCTTTCTTT.

A remark on this clonotype: An end of the junction differs from the germline gene, which may be a read error. The chain is built from TRBV3-1 and TRBJ2-1; D gene unclear. The germline gives CDR1 LGHDT, CDR2 YNNKEL (reference sequence). CDR3 length: 15 amino acids. The chain's CDR3 is CASSQDPGSYNEHFF. The CDR3 DNA is TGTGCCAGCAGCCAAGATCCAGGCTCCTACAATGAGCATTTCTTC.

This chain uses TRBV7-2 with TRBJ2-3, with 14 bases lining up with TRBD2. J lost 5 bases, V lost 2 bases, and 15 bases had no gene match. The CDR3 is made up of 20 amino acids. Germline CDR1 and CDR2: SGHTA and FQGNSA. For the CDR3, the DNA is TGTGCCAGCAGCTTATTTGGTCGGGCGACTAGCGGGAGGGCCAAAGATACGCAGTATTTT. Translating gives CASSLFGRATSGRAKDTQYF.